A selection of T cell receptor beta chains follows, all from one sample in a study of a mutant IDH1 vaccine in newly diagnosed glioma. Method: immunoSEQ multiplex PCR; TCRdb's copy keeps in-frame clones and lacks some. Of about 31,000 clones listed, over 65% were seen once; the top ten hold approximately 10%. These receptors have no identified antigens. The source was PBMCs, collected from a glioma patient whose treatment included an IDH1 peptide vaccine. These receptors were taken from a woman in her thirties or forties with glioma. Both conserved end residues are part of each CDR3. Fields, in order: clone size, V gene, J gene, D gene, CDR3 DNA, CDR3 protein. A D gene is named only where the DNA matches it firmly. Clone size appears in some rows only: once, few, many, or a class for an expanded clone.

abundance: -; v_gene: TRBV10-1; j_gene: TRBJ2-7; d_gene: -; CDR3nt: TGCGCCAGCACCAGGGGGAGGGATTACGAGCAGTACTTC; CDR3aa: CASTRGRDYEQYF
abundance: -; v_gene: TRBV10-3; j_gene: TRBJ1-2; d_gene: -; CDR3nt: TGTGCCATCAGTGAGTCCGGATTGATTAACTATGGCTACACCTTC; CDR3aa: CAISESGLINYGYTF
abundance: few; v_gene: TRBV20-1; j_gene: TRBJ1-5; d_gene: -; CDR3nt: TGCAGTGCCCGAGAAGGGCCGAGGTGGCATTTT; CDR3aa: CSAREGPRWHF
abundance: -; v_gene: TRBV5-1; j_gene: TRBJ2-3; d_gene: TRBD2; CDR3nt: TGCGCCAGCACCCGAGCGGGGGTCACCTCAGATACGCAGTATTTT; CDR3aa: CASTRAGVTSDTQYF
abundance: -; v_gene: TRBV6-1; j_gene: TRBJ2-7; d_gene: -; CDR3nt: TGTGCCAGCGGGCGGGACAACTCCTACGAGCAGTACTTC; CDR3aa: CASGRDNSYEQYF
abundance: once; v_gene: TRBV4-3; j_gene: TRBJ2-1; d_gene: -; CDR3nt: TGCGCCAGCAGCCGCCACTCGGCAGTAGACTCCTACAATGAGCAGTTCTTC; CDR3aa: CASSRHSAVDSYNEQFF
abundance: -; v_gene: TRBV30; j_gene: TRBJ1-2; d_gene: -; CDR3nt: TGTGCCTGGAGTCCCACAGGGATCTATGGCTACACCTTC; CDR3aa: CAWSPTGIYGYTF
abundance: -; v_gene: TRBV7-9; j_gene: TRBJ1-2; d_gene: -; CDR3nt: TGTGCCAGCAGCTTTCACGGAGAATATGGCTACACCTTC; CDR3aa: CASSFHGEYGYTF
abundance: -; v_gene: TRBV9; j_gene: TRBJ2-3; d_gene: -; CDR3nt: TGTGCCAGCAGCGTAGTCGGGGGCCCCCAAAGCACAGATACGCAGTATTTT; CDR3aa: CASSVVGGPQSTDTQYF
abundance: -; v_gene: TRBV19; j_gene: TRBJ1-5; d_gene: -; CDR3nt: TGTGCCAGTAGTTCTAGGATGTTCAATCAGCCCCAGCATTTT; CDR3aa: CASSSRMFNQPQHF
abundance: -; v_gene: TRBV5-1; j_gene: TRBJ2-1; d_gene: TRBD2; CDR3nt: TGCGCCAGCAGCGCCCTAACTAGCGGGGCCGACAATGAGCAGTTCTTC; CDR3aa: CASSALTSGADNEQFF
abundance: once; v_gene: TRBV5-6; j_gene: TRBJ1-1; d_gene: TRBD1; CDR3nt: TGTGCCAGCAGCCGATCCTGGACAGGGGGTTCTGAAGCTTTCTTT; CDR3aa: CASSRSWTGGSEAFF
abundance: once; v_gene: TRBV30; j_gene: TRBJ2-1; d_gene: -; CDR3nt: TGTGCCTGGAGAGGTGTGAGCTCCTACAATGAGCAGTTCTTC; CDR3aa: CAWRGVSSYNEQFF
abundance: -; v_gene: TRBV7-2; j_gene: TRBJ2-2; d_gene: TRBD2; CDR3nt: TGTGCCAGCAGCCCCGGACTAGGAGGCGGGGAGCTGTTTTTT; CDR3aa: CASSPGLGGGELFF
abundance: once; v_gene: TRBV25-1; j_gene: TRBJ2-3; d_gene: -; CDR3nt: TGTGCCAGCAGTGATCGCCTCGGGGATACGCAGTATTTT; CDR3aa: CASSDRLGDTQYF
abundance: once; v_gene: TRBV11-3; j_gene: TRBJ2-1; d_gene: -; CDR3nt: TGTGCCAGCAGTAACGGACTGTACAATGAGCAGTTCTTC; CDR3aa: CASSNGLYNEQFF
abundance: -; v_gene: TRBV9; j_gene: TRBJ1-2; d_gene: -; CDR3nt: TGTGCCAGCAGCAACCGGGACACAAACTATGGCTACACCTTC; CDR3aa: CASSNRDTNYGYTF
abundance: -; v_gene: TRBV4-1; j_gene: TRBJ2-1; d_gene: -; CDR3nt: TGCGCCAGCAGCCAAGATCATGGGAGCCCCCGGTATTCCTACAATGAGCAGTTCTTC; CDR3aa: CASSQDHGSPRYSYNEQFF
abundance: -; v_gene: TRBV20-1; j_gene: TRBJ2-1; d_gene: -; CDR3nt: TGCAGTGCACGGGCCCGGCGGGGGCAGTTCTTC; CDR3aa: CSARARRGQFF
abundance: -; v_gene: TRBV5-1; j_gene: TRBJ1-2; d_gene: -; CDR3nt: TGCGCCAGCAGCCAGCTGTGGGGGTTCTATGGCTACACCTTC; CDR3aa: CASSQLWGFYGYTF
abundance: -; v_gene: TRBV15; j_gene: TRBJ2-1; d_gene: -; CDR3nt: TGTGCCACCAGCAGAAGGGATCAACTGTTGCGGGGCTCTAGGGTTGAGCAGTTCTTC; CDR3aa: CATSRRDQLLRGSRVEQFF
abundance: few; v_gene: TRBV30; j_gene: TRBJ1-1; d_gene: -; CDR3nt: TGTGCCTGGGGAGGGCAGGCGAACACTGAAGCTTTCTTT; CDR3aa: CAWGGQANTEAFF
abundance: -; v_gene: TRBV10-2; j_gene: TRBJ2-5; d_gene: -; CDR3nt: TGCGCCAGCAGTGAGGTACTGGGGGCGGGGACCCAGTACTTC; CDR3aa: CASSEVLGAGTQYF
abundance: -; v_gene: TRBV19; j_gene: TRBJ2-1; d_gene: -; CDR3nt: TGTGCCAGTAAAATTGGAGGTAGGGGCGGCGGGCAGTTCTTC; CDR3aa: CASKIGGRGGGQFF
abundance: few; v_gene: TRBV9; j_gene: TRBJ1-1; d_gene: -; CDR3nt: TGTGCCAGCGCGAGCTATGATACTGAAGCTTTCTTT; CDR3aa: CASASYDTEAFF
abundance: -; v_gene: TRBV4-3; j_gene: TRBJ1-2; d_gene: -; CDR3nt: TGCGCCAGCAGCCGAGAATTACAGGGATCATATGGCTACACCTTC; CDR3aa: CASSRELQGSYGYTF
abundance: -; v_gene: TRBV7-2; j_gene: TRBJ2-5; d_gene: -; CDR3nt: TGTGCCAGCAGCCCGGCACTAGGGGCCCAGTACTTC; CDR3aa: CASSPALGAQYF
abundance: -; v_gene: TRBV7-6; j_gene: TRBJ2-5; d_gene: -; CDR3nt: TGTGCCAGCAGCCCCTGGGGGCAAGCGGAGACCCAGTACTTC; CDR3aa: CASSPWGQAETQYF
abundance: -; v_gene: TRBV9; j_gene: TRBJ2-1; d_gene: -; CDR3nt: TGTGCCAGCAGCGTAGTTCTGGGGGCAACTAGCGCTGGTGAGCAGTTCTTC; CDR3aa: CASSVVLGATSAGEQFF
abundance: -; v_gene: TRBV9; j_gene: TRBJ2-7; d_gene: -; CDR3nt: TGTGCCAGCAGCGTAGAGGGGAACCGGGACGAGCAGTACTTC; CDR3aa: CASSVEGNRDEQYF
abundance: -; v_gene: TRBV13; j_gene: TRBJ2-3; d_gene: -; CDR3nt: TGTGCCAGCAGCCGTCGCGGGGCGGGCACAGATACGCAGTATTTT; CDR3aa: CASSRRGAGTDTQYF
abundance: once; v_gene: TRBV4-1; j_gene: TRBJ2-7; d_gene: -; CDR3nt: TGCGCCAGCAGCCAGGACCGGACAGTCTCCTACGAGCAGTACTTC; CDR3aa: CASSQDRTVSYEQYF
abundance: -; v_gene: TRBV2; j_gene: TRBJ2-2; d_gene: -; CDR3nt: TGTGCCAGCAGTGGGGAAGAACCCGGGGAGCTGTTTTTT; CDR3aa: CASSGEEPGELFF
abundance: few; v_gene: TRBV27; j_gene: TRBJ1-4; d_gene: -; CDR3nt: TGTGCCAGCAGTTATTGGGCAACTAATGAAAAACTGTTTTTT; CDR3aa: CASSYWATNEKLFF
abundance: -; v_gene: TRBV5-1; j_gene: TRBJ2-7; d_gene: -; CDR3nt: TGCGCCAGCAGCTTGGACGTGGCGCCGACCTACGAGCAGTACTTC; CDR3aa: CASSLDVAPTYEQYF
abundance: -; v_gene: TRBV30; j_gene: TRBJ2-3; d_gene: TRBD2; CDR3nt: TGTGCCTGGAAAAGGGAGCGGGGCAAGACAGATACGCAGTATTTT; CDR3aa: CAWKRERGKTDTQYF
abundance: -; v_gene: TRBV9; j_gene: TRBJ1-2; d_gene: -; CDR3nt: TGTGCCAGCAGCGGGGGAGCGGGCAGCAAATATGGCTACACCTTC; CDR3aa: CASSGGAGSKYGYTF
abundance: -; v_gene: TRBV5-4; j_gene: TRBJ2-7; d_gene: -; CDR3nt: TGTGCCAGCAGCCCCCCGGGTTTGGACTATTCTCTCTTC; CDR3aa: CASSPPGLDYSLF
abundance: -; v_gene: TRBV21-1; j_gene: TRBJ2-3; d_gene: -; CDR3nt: TGTGCCAGCAGCAAGGAGGCTAGCGGGGGTAGCACAGATACGCAGTATTTT; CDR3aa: CASSKEASGGSTDTQYF